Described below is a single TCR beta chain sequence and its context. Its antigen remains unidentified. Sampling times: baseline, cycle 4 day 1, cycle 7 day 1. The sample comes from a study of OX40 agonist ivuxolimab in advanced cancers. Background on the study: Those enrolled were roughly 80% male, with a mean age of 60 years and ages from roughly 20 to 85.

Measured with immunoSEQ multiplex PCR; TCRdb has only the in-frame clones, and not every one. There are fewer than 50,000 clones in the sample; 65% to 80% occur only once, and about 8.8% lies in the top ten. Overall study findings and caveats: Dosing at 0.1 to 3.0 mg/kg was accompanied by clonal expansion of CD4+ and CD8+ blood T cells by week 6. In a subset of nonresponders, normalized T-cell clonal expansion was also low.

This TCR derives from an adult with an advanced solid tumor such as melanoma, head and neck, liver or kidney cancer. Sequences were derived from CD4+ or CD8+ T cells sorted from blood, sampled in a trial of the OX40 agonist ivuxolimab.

CDR3 region: CASSVRPTSGVSSTDTQYF. The CDR3 region has the DNA TGTGCCAGCAGTGTCCGACCGACTAGCGGAGTATCTAGCACAGATACGCAGTATTTT. V usage is TRBV6-1 and J usage is TRBJ2-3; 9 nucleotides match TRBD2. After removal of 4 bases from V and 0 bases from J, the junction contained 14 bases not matched to a gene. The CDR3 has 19 amino acids. Per germline, CDR1 MNHNS and CDR2 SASEGT.